The rows below give T cell receptor beta chains drawn from one sample of a study of blood T cell repertoires in COVID-19. Profiled with immunoSEQ multiplex PCR; TCRdb holds only in-frame clones, not every one. The sample has 240,000 or so clones; about 83% are singletons. Input material: PBMCs or T cells enriched from blood (not recorded which). Receptors originate from a woman aged 50 to 60 who had recovered from COVID-19. Both conserved end residues are part of each CDR3. A D gene is named only where the DNA matches it firmly. Part of the rows lack a size; the others show once, few, many or a class for expanded clones.

size,J,D,V,CDR3,DNA
.,TRBJ1-3,.,TRBV28,CASTTSGNTIYF,TGTGCCAGCACTACCTCTGGAAACACCATATATTTT
.,TRBJ1-2,TRBD1,TRBV5-1,CASRETGTGSYGYTF,TGCGCCAGCAGGGAGACCGGGACAGGGTCCTATGGCTACACCTTC
.,TRBJ2-5,.,TRBV19,CASSIGVIETQYF,TGTGCCAGTAGTATCGGGGTTATCGAGACCCAGTACTTC
.,TRBJ2-1,TRBD2,TRBV12-3/TRBV12-4,CASTRGGLYEQFF,TGTGCCAGCACGCGGGGGGGCTTGTATGAGCAGTTCTTC
.,TRBJ1-1,.,TRBV5-1,CASSAGDTLTIRTEAFF,TGCGCCAGCAGTGCAGGGGACACACTAACGATTAGGACTGAAGCTTTCTTT
few,TRBJ1-2,TRBD1,TRBV5-1,CASSLDGTGRYGYTF,TGCGCCAGCAGCTTGGACGGGACAGGACGTTATGGCTACACCTTC
.,TRBJ2-3,.,TRBV15,CATSSGMLSTDTQYF,TGTGCCACCAGCAGCGGGATGCTTAGCACAGATACGCAGTATTTT
.,TRBJ1-2,TRBD1,TRBV18,CASSPERGQVPSYGYTF,TGTGCCAGCTCACCAGAGCGAGGACAGGTCCCCTCCTATGGCTACACCTTC
.,TRBJ2-7,TRBD2,TRBV6-2/TRBV6-3,CASSDPGLAIYEQYF,TGTGCCAGCAGTGATCCGGGACTAGCTATCTACGAGCAGTACTTC
few,TRBJ1-2,TRBD1,TRBV24-1,CATSDQNPGQGVYGYTF,TGTGCCACCAGTGATCAAAACCCGGGACAGGGGGTCTATGGCTACACCTTC
.,TRBJ1-3,.,TRBV12-3/TRBV12-4,CASSLELLGRIYF,TGTGCCAGCAGTTTAGAACTTCTGGGCCGCATATATTTT
.,TRBJ2-1,.,TRBV2,CASSLQGNEQFF,TGTGCCAGCAGCCTACAGGGCAATGAGCAGTTCTTC
once,TRBJ2-3,.,TRBV5-4,CASSHGGVVTDTQYF,TGTGCCAGCAGCCACGGAGGAGTGGTCACAGATACGCAGTATTTT
.,TRBJ2-1,.,TRBV9,CASSVEGTRSSYNEQFF,TGTGCCAGCAGCGTAGAAGGGACAAGGAGCTCCTACAATGAGCAGTTCTTC
.,TRBJ2-1,.,TRBV6-5,CASSYSSLGANEQFF,TGTGCCAGCAGTTACTCGAGTTTGGGGGCGAATGAGCAGTTCTTC
.,TRBJ1-1,.,TRBV28,CASSFGGIDTEAFF,TGTGCCAGCAGTTTCGGGGGTATCGACACTGAAGCTTTCTTT
.,TRBJ1-5,.,TRBV7-2,CASSLRGGNQPQHF,TGTGCCAGCAGCTTAAGGGGGGGTAATCAGCCCCAGCATTTT
.,TRBJ2-2,.,TRBV11-2,CASWTANTGELFF,TGTGCCAGCTGGACAGCGAACACCGGGGAGCTGTTTTTT
.,TRBJ1-5,TRBD1,TRBV28,CASSGGSNQPQHF,TGTGCCAGCTCAGGGGGGAGTAATCAGCCCCAGCATTTT
.,TRBJ2-6,TRBD2,TRBV11-2,CASSLRLAGASGANVLTF,TGTGCCAGCAGCTTACGACTAGCGGGGGCCTCTGGGGCCAACGTCCTGACTTTC
few,TRBJ2-5,.,TRBV4-1,CASSQVYGRPQETQYF,TGCGCCAGCAGCCAAGTATACGGGAGACCACAAGAGACCCAGTACTTC
.,TRBJ1-6,.,TRBV28,CASTPGLAQLIYNSPLHF,TGTGCCAGCACCCCGGGACTAGCACAACTCATTTATAATTCACCCCTCCACTTT
once,TRBJ1-3,TRBD1,TRBV6-5,CASSYDDRAGNTIYF,TGTGCCAGCAGTTACGACGACAGGGCTGGAAACACCATATATTTT
.,TRBJ2-2,TRBD2,TRBV20-1,CSASFGGSNTGELFF,TGCAGTGCTAGTTTCGGCGGGAGTAACACCGGGGAGCTGTTTTTT
.,TRBJ2-1,TRBD2,TRBV7-9,CASSFRLAGANEQFF,TGTGCCAGCAGCTTTCGACTAGCGGGAGCCAATGAGCAGTTCTTC
.,TRBJ1-3,.,TRBV19,CASSIDRSSGNTIYF,TGTGCCAGTAGTATCGACAGGAGCTCTGGAAACACCATATATTTT
.,TRBJ1-2,.,TRBV27,CASSIAGARGYTF,TGTGCCAGCAGTATCGCTGGGGCCCGCGGCTACACCTTC
.,TRBJ1-1,.,TRBV6-5,CASSLEITEAFF,TGTGCCAGCAGCCTCGAGATCACTGAAGCTTTCTTT
.,TRBJ2-7,TRBD1,TRBV6-2/TRBV6-3,CASSQGQGQYF,TGTGCCAGCAGTCAAGGACAGGGGCAGTACTTC
.,TRBJ2-1,TRBD2,TRBV11-2,CASSFGLGSVEQFF,TGTGCCAGCAGCTTCGGACTAGGATCGGTGGAGCAGTTCTTC
.,TRBJ2-7,.,TRBV2,CASSLKTYYEQYF,TGTGCCAGCAGCCTTAAGACTTATTACGAGCAGTACTTC
.,TRBJ2-7,TRBD1,TRBV6-5,CASTIIPGGGEQYF,TGTGCCAGCACTATAATACCAGGGGGCGGCGAGCAGTACTTC
.,TRBJ1-6,.,TRBV7-2,CASSKGAWTVDSPLHF,TGTGCCAGCAGCAAAGGGGCTTGGACAGTAGATTCACCCCTCCACTTT
.,TRBJ1-4,.,TRBV15,CATSREQINEKLFF,TGTGCCACCAGCAGAGAGCAGATTAATGAAAAACTGTTTTTT
once,TRBJ1-3,.,TRBV24-1,CATSDTGSSGNTIYF,TGTGCCACCAGTGATACGGGGTCCTCTGGAAACACCATATATTTT
.,TRBJ2-6,.,TRBV19,CASSILLARSSGANVLTF,TGTGCCAGTAGTATTTTGCTAGCGCGAAGCTCTGGGGCCAACGTCCTGACTTTC
.,TRBJ2-1,.,TRBV29-1,CSLASIPYNEQFF,TGCAGCCTAGCGAGCATACCGTACAATGAGCAGTTCTTC
.,TRBJ1-4,.,TRBV7-8,CASSLDRPTNEKLFF,TGTGCCAGCAGCTTAGACAGACCAACTAATGAAAAACTGTTTTTT
.,TRBJ2-3,.,TRBV30,CAWSQTARRTDTQYF,TGTGCCTGGAGTCAGACAGCCCGCCGCACAGATACGCAGTATTTT
.,TRBJ1-1,.,TRBV12-3/TRBV12-4,CASSPRGLGAFF,TGTGCCAGCAGCCCCAGGGGTTTAGGGGCTTTCTTT
.,TRBJ1-6,.,TRBV25-1,CASSVQGGSYNSPLHF,TGTGCCAGCAGTGTCCAGGGCGGCTCCTATAATTCACCCCTCCACTTT
.,TRBJ2-1,TRBD2,TRBV7-9,CASSPGTSEQFF,TGTGCCAGCAGCCCCGGGACTAGTGAGCAGTTCTTC
.,TRBJ2-5,TRBD1,TRBV12-5,CASGLATGTGRETQYF,TGTGCTAGTGGTTTGGCCACCGGGACAGGGAGAGAGACCCAGTACTTC
once,TRBJ2-1,.,TRBV3-1/TRBV3-2,CASSQNDPLGVEQFF,TGTGCCAGCAGCCAAAACGACCCCCTGGGAGTTGAGCAGTTCTTC
.,TRBJ1-5,TRBD1,TRBV2,CASKSGRQGSHQPQHF,TGTGCCAGCAAATCCGGTAGACAGGGCTCCCATCAGCCCCAGCATTTT
few,TRBJ2-4,.,TRBV28,CASSPPRGKNIQYF,TGTGCCAGCAGTCCCCCACGGGGCAAAAACATTCAGTACTTC
.,TRBJ1-5,.,TRBV19,CASTPGLSNQPQHF,TGTGCCAGTACCCCCGGACTGAGCAATCAGCCCCAGCATTTT
once,TRBJ2-3,TRBD2,TRBV4-2,CASSQDWSSGILYTQYF,TGTGCCAGCAGCCAAGATTGGTCGAGCGGGATATTGTATACGCAGTATTTT
once,TRBJ2-5,.,TRBV27,CASSPTKVAGIGETQYF,TGTGCCAGCAGTCCCACTAAGGTCGCAGGGATTGGAGAGACCCAGTACTTC
.,TRBJ2-1,TRBD2,TRBV5-4,CASSLERGKEFF,TGTGCCAGCAGCTTGGAGCGGGGGAAGGAGTTCTTC